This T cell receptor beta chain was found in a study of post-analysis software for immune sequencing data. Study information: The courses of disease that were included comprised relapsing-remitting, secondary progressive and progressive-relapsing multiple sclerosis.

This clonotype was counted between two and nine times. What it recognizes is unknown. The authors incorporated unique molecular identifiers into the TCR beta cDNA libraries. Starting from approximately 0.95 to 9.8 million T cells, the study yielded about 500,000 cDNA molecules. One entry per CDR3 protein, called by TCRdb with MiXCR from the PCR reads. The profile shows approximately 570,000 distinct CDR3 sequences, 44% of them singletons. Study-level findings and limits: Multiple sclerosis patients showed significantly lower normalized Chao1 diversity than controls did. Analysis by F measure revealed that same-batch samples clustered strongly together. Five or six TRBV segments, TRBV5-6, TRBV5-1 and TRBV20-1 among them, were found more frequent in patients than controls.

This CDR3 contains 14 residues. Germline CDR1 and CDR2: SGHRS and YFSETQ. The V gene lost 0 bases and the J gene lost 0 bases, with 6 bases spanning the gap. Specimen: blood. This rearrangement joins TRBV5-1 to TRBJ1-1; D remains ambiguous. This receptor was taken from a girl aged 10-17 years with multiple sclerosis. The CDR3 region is CASSLDLLNTEAFF. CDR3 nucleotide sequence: TGCGCCAGCAGCTTGGATTTGTTGAACACTGAAGCTTTCTTT.